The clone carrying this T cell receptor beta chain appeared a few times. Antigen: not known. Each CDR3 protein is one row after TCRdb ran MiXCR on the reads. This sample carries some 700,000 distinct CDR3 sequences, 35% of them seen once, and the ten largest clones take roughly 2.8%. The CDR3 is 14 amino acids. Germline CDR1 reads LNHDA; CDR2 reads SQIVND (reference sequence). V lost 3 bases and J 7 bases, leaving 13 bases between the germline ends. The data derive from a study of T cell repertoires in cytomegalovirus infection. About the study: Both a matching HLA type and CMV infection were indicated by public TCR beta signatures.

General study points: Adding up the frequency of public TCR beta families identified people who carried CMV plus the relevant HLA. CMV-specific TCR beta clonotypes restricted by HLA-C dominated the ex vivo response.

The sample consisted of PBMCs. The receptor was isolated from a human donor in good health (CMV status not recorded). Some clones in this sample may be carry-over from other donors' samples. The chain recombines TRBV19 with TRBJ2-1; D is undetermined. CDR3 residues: CASSIDPISNEQFF. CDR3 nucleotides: TGTGCCAGTAGTATTGACCCGATTAGTAATGAGCAGTTCTTC. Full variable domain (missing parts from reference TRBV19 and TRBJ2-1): DGGITQSPKYLFRKEGQNVTLSCEQNLNHDAMYWYRQDPGQGLRLIYYSQIVNDFQKGDIAEGYSVSREKKESFPLTVTSAQKNPTAFYLCASSIDPISNEQFFGPGTRLTVL.